One sample yielded the 27 T cell receptor beta chains listed below, sequenced in a study of T cells in Graves' hyperthyroidism and ophthalmopathy. RNA transcripts were the template for amplifying TCR beta CDR3 regions. The TCR CDR3 was amplified in a first-round RT-PCR using the HTBI primer set. MiXCR, run by TCRdb on the multiplex PCR reads, gives a single entry per CDR3 protein. The sample contains under 400,000 distinct CDR3 sequences, 14% of which appear only once. The sequenced sample was blood. The source of these receptors is a woman in her sixties or seventies with Graves' hyperthyroidism.

This clonotype was counted at least ten times. The rearrangement uses TRBV5-1 and TRBJ1-4; 8 positions match TRBD1. Per germline, CDR1 SGHRS and CDR2 YFSETQ. The CDR3 has 14 residues. V shed 4 bases, J shed 8 bases, and the junction held 7 bases outside the gene matches. The CDR3 DNA follows: TGCGCCAGCAGCCCAGGACAGGGAGGAGAAAAACTGTTTTTT. The encoded protein is CASSPGQGGEKLFF. Drawing the rest from reference TRBV5-1 and TRBJ1-4, the complete variable domain is KAGVTQTPRYLIKTRGQQVTLSCSPISGHRSVSWYQQTPGQGLQFLFEYFSETQRNKGNFPGRFSGRQFSNSRSEMNVSTLELGDSALYLCASSPGQGGEKLFFGSGTQLSVL.

As to this clonotype: No conserved phenylalanine or tryptophan is present at the end of the CDR3, so a read error is the likely explanation. The CDR3: CASSRDRVEGGGGYTI. The CDR3 nucleotides read TGTGCCAGCAGCCGAGACAGGGTAGAAGGAGGCGGTGGCTACACCATC. V gene TRBV3-1 combines with J gene TRBJ1-2; 7 positions agree with TRBD1. In germline, CDR1 is LGHDT, CDR2 YNNKEL (reference sequence). The CDR3 has 16 residues. Trimming cost V 4 bases and J 7 bases; bases outside gene matches: 15.

This clonotype was observed a single time. The chain is built from TRBV12-3 or TRBV12-4 and TRBJ1-2; 8 bases map to TRBD1. This CDR3 is 14 amino acids long. J lost 4 bases, V lost 4 bases, and 5 bases had no gene match. DNA for the CDR3: TGTGCCAGCAGTTCCCCGGGACAGGTCTATGGCTACACCTTC. The encoded protein is CASSSPGQVYGYTF.

A few counts support this clonotype. This chain connects TRBV3-1 to TRBJ1-1; tentatively, D is TRBD1 (6 bases). V shed 3 bases and J shed 4 bases, with 15 bases lying between them. Germline V CDR1 and CDR2: LGHDT, YNNKEL (reference sequence). The CDR3 is 15 residues long. In nucleotides, the CDR3 is TGTGCCAGCAGCCAGTCAAACAGGGAAGGCACTGAAGCTTTCTTT. This gives the protein CASSQSNREGTEAFF.

The sample holds many counts of this clonotype. CDR3 residues: CASSPGTGGSYGYTF. The CDR3 region has the DNA TGTGCCAGCAGCCCCGGGACAGGGGGCTCCTATGGCTACACCTTC. V gene TRBV7-8 combines with J gene TRBJ1-2; 12 bases agree with TRBD1. V was pared by 5 bases and J by 4 bases, with 5 bases of the junction left unmatched. The CDR3 is 15 residues long. Per the germline V gene, CDR1 is SGHVS and CDR2 is FQNEAQ.

This clonotype was detected a few times. Possible read error: a much larger clone is one base away. The J gene is TRBJ1-5, the V gene TRBV7-9, with 7 bases aligning to TRBD1. This CDR3 has 13 amino acids. The germline V gene encodes CDR1 SEHNR and CDR2 FQNEAQ (reference sequence). Trimming removed 5 bases from V and 6 bases from J; junction bases left unmatched: 4. CDR3 amino acids: CASSQGGSQPQHF. The CDR3 nucleotides read TGTGCCAGCAGCCAGGGGGGGAGTCAGCCCCAGCATTTT.

This sequence joins TRBV18 and TRBJ2-3; D gene ambiguous. There are 14 residues in the CDR3. V lost 6 bases and J lost 2, with 12 bases in between. Germline lookup yields CDR1 KGHSH and CDR2 LQKENI. CDR3 sequence: CASSYDRNTDTQYF. The CDR3 DNA follows: TGTGCCAGCTCCTATGACCGAAACACAGATACGCAGTATTTT.

This chain joins TRBV11-2 and TRBJ2-7, with D uncertain. The ends were cut back, 4 bases at V and 4 bases at J, with 14 bases in the middle. Germline-derived CDR1 and CDR2 are SGHAT and FQNNGV. This CDR3 region has 14 residues. CDR3 nucleotide sequence: TGTGCCAGCAGCTCCTTTTCCGGGCCTTACGAGCAGTACTTC. It is translated as CASSSFSGPYEQYF. The full variable domain, completed using reference TRBV11-2 and TRBJ2-7, is EAGVAQSPRYKIIEKRQSVAFWCNPISGHATLYWYQQILGQGPKLLIQFQNNGVVDDSQLPKDRFSAERLKGVDSTLKIQPAKLEDSAVYLCASSSFSGPYEQYFGPGTRLTVT.

The chain couples TRBV29-1 to TRBJ2-2; no clear D gene. The CDR3 loop spans 11 amino acids. Germline lookup yields CDR1 SQVTM and CDR2 ANQGSEA. Trimming removed 5 bases from V and 3 bases from J, with 4 bases in between. In nucleotides, the CDR3 is TGCAGCGTTTCACACACCGGGGAGCTGTTTTTT. As protein: CSVSHTGELFF.

The V gene is TRBV19, the J gene TRBJ2-1, with 8 bases aligning to TRBD1. Germline CDR1 is LNHDA and CDR2 is SQIVND (reference sequence). This CDR3 spans 12 amino acids. V lost 5 bases, J lost 10 bases, and 4 bases stayed unmatched. Here the CDR3 DNA reads TGTGCCAGTAGTCCCGCAGGGGGCGAGCAGTTCTTC. This translates into CASSPAGGEQFF.

The J gene is TRBJ2-4, the V gene TRBV24-1; a possible D gene is TRBD1 (5 bases). Deletions cut 4 bases from V and 2 bases from J, with 8 bases between. The CDR3 extends over 14 amino acids. Germline V gene data show CDR1 as KGHDR and CDR2 as SFDVKD. Here the CDR3 reads CATSETATKNIQYF. The CDR3 coding sequence is TGTGCCACCAGTGAGACAGCCACCAAAAACATTCAGTACTTC.

This clonotype came up many times. This chain joins TRBV12-3 or TRBV12-4 and TRBJ2-7; unclear D gene. The CDR3 has 12 residues. V was trimmed by 2 bases and J by 6 bases, leaving 8 bases between them. CDR3 DNA sequence: TGTGCCAGCAGTTTATATAGTCGCGAGCAGTACTTC. This codes for CASSLYSREQYF.

This clonotype was observed a handful of times. The CDR3 DNA sequence: TGTGCCAGTAGTATAGACGGGGCCGGGACAGGGGGCGATCAGCCCCAGCATTTT. Translation: CASSIDGAGTGGDQPQHF. The V call is TRBV19, the J call TRBJ1-5; 12 bases fit TRBD1. Germline V lookup: CDR1 LNHDA, CDR2 SQIVND (reference sequence). This CDR3 comprises 18 residues. J gave up 5 bases and V 0 bases, and 8 bases lay outside the gene matches.

This clonotype has ten or more counts. The gene calls are TRBV20-1 and TRBJ1-2; maybe TRBD1 (6 bases). Germline lookup yields CDR1 DFQATT and CDR2 SNEGSKA (reference sequence). V lost 5 bases and J 3 bases, leaving 10 bases between the germline ends. The CDR3 contains 12 residues. The CDR3 bases are TGCAGTGCTTCGGACAGCTACTATGGCTACACCTTC. It yields the protein CSASDSYYGYTF.

This chain connects TRBV5-1 to TRBJ2-6, with D perhaps being TRBD1 or TRBD2 (5 bases each). CDR1 and CDR2 from the germline V gene are SGHRS and YFSETQ. The CDR3 length is 17 residues. Between the trimmed V and J ends, which lost 5 bases and 1 base, there was a span of 16 bases. CDR3 bases: TGCGCCAGCAGGAACGGGGCTGGTCTATCTGGGGCCAACGTCCTGACTTTC. Its protein product is CASRNGAGLSGANVLTF. Full variable domain (remainder filled in from reference TRBV5-1 and TRBJ2-6): KAGVTQTPRYLIKTRGQQVTLSCSPISGHRSVSWYQQTPGQGLQFLFEYFSETQRNKGNFPGRFSGRQFSNSRSEMNVSTLELGDSALYLCASRNGAGLSGANVLTFGAGSRLTVL.

This clonotype was counted ten times or more. The chain is built from TRBV12-5 and TRBJ2-2; D might be TRBD2 (6 bases). Germline values: CDR1 LGHNT, CDR2 FRNRAP. V was clipped by 3 bases and J by 3 bases, with 11 bases between them. This CDR3 comprises 15 residues. The CDR3 loop is CASGLGGMDTGELFF. CDR3 nucleotides: TGTGCTAGTGGTTTAGGCGGGATGGACACCGGGGAGCTGTTTTTT.

There are many counts of this clonotype. V and J are TRBV12-3 or TRBV12-4 and TRBJ2-7; D is ambiguous. The V end lost 3 bases, the J end lost 5 bases, and 2 bases lay between the germline ends. The CDR3 is 10 amino acids. The CDR3 reads CASSFHEQYF. The CDR3, as DNA: TGTGCCAGCAGTTTCCACGAGCAGTACTTC.

This clonotype appeared many times. This chain joins TRBV12-3 or TRBV12-4 and TRBJ2-7; tentative D call: TRBD1 (6 bases). Trimming left V 3 bases short and J 3 bases short, with 12 bases between. There are 14 residues in the CDR3. CDR3 sequence: CASSFNGQNYEQYF. The CDR3, as DNA: TGTGCCAGCAGTTTTAACGGACAGAACTACGAGCAGTACTTC.

This clonotype was seen a handful of times. The J gene is TRBJ1-2, the V gene TRBV4-1; perhaps TRBD1 as D (5 bases). The V end was cut by 0 bases, the J end by 7 bases, with 12 bases between. Germline V gives CDR1 MGHRA, CDR2 YSYEKL. The CDR3 totals 14 residues. For the CDR3, the DNA is TGCGCCAGCAGCCAAGAAAGCTTGGACATTGGCTACACCTTC. Translating it yields CASSQESLDIGYTF.

The gene calls are TRBV4-1 and TRBJ1-4, with 8 bases identical to TRBD1. With 1 base clipped from V and 8 bases from J, the junction kept 6 bases outside the gene matches. The germline gives CDR1 MGHRA, CDR2 YSYEKL. This CDR3 is built from 15 residues. CDR3: CASSQVGQGTEKLFF. DNA of the CDR3: TGCGCCAGCAGCCAAGTTGGACAGGGAACCGAAAAACTGTTTTTT.

This clonotype came up many times. The chain links TRBV24-1 to TRBJ2-2; perhaps TRBD2 as D (5 bases). Germline V gene sequence: CDR1 KGHDR, CDR2 SFDVKD. V lost 8 bases to trimming and J lost 6 bases, with 15 bases between them. The length of the CDR3 is 14 residues. The chain's CDR3 is CATTRAGVSGELFF. CDR3 DNA sequence: TGTGCCACCACCCGGGCCGGGGTTTCCGGGGAGCTGTTTTTT.

This clonotype appeared many times. This chain links TRBV18 with TRBJ2-7; no clear D. The CDR3 is 14 amino acids. The V and J ends lost 2 bases and 5 bases respectively, with 13 bases between them. CDR1 KGHSH and CDR2 LQKENI come from the germline V gene. The CDR3 spells CASSPTSGRDEQYF. The CDR3 DNA reads as TGTGCCAGCTCACCAACCAGTGGGCGAGACGAGCAGTACTTC.

This clonotype appeared many times. The rearrangement uses TRBV11-2 and TRBJ2-7; D may match TRBD1 or TRBD2 (6 bases each). Germline V CDR1 and CDR2: SGHAT, FQNNGV. This CDR3 spans 16 amino acids. Trimming removed 6 bases at V and 3 bases at J, with 21 bases between. CDR3 coding DNA: TGTGCCAGCAGGAGACTGGGGGGCAGGACCGACTACGAGCAGTACTTC. This encodes CASRRLGGRTDYEQYF.

This clonotype appeared many times. The V and J genes are TRBV24-1 and TRBJ1-2; 8 bases map to TRBD1. The trim removed 4 bases at V and 0 bases at J, leaving 9 bases unmatched. In germline, CDR1 is KGHDR, CDR2 SFDVKD. CDR3 length equals 17 residues. In nucleotides, the CDR3 is TGTGCCACCAGTGACTACCGGACAGGGCACGCTAACTATGGCTACACCTTC. Its translation is CATSDYRTGHANYGYTF.

This clonotype was recorded a few times. An end of the junction does not agree with germline; a read error may underlie this. The chain employs TRBV3-1 and TRBJ2-1, with D perhaps TRBD2 (5 bases). There are 15 residues in the CDR3. Germline CDR1 reads LGHDT; CDR2 reads YNNKEL (reference sequence). This chain's CDR3 is CASSQGRAAYNEQLF. In DNA form, the CDR3 reads TGTGCCAGCAGCCAAGGGCGGGCGGCCTACAATGAGCAGCTCTTC.

The chain has TRBV11-2 and TRBJ2-3; TRBD2 might be the D (5 bases). The germline V gene encodes CDR1 SGHAT and CDR2 FQNNGV. The CDR3 has 19 residues. Trimming left V 2 bases short and J 0 bases short, with 21 bases between. The CDR3 nucleotides are TGTGCCAGCAGCTTATCTGGCTCCCCTAGCTCATCTAGCACAGATACGCAGTATTTT. Its translation is CASSLSGSPSSSSTDTQYF.

At least ten counts were recorded for this clonotype. V is TRBV30 and J is TRBJ2-7; TRBD2 matches at 7 bases. V lost 0 bases, J lost 5 bases, and 10 bases stayed unmatched. The CDR3 totals 15 residues. The germline gives CDR1 GTSNPN, CDR2 SVGIG (reference sequence). DNA for the CDR3: TGTGCCTGGAGTGTTGGGATAGCGGGTACCAACGAGCAGTACTTC. It codes for CAWSVGIAGTNEQYF.